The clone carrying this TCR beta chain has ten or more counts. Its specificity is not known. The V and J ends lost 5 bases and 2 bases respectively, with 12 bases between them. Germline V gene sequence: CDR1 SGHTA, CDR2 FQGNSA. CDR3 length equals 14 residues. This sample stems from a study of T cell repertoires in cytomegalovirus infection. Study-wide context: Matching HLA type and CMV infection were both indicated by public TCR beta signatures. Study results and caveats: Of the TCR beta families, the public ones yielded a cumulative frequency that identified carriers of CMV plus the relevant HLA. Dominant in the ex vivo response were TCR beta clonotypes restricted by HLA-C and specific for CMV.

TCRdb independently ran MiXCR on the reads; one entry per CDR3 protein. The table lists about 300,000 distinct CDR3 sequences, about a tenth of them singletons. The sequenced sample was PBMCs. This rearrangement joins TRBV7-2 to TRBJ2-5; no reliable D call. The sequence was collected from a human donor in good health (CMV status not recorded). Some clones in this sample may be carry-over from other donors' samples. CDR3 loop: CASSPYVKQETQYF. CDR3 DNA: TGTGCCAGCAGCCCCTATGTCAAGCAAGAGACCCAGTACTTC.